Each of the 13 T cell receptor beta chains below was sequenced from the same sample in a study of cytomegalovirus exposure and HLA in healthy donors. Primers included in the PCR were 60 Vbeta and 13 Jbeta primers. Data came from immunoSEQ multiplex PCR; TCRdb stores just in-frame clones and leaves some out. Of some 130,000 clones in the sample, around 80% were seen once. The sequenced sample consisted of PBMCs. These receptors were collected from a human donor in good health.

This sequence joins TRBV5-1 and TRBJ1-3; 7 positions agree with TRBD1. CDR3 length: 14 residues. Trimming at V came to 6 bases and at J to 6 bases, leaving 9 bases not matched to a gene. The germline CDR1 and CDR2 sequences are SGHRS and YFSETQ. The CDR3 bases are TGCGCCAGCATGCCCCAGGGGGGAGAAAACACCATATATTTT. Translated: CASMPQGGENTIYF.

The CDR3 DNA follows: TGTGCCAGCAGCCCCACGGGACAGACCTACGAGCAGTACTTC. It is translated as CASSPTGQTYEQYF. The chain uses TRBV7-9 and TRBJ2-7; TRBD1 matches at 7 bases. The germline V gene encodes CDR1 SEHNR and CDR2 FQNEAQ (reference sequence). This CDR3 comprises 14 residues. V was pared by 5 bases and J by 2 bases, with 6 bases of the junction left unmatched.

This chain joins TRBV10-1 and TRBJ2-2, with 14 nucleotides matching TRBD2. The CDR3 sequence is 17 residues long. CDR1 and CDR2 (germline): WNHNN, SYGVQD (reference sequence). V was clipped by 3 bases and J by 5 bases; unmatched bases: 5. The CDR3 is CASSDGGLAGVTGELFF. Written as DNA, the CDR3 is TGCGCCAGCAGTGACGGGGGACTAGCGGGGGTTACCGGGGAGCTGTTTTTT.

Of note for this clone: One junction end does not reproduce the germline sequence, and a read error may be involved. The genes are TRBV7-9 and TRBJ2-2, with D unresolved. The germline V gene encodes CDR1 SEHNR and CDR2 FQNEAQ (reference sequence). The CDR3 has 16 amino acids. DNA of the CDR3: TGTTCCAGCAGCTTAGACGGTTTTAGGAACACCGGGGAGCTGTTTTTT. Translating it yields CSSSLDGFRNTGELFF.

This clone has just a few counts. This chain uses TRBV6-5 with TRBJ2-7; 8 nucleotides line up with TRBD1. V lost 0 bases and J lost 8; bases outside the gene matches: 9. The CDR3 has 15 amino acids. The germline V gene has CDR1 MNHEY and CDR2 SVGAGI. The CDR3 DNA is TGTGCCAGCAGTTACTCGACAGGGGCCATAAACCAGCAGTACTTC. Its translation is CASSYSTGAINQQYF.

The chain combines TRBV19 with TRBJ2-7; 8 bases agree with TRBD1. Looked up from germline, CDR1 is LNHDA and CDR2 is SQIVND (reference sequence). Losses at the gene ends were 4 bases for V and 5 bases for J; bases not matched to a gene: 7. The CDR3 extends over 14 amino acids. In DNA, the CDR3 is TGTGCCAGTAGTAGGGCAGGGGGCGGCGACGAGCAGTACTTC. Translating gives CASSRAGGGDEQYF.

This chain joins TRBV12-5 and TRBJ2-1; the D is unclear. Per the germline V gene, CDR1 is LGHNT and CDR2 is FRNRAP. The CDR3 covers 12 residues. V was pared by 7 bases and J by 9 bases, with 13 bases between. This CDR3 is CASATLGPEQFF. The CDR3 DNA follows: TGTGCTAGTGCCACCCTAGGTCCTGAGCAGTTCTTC.

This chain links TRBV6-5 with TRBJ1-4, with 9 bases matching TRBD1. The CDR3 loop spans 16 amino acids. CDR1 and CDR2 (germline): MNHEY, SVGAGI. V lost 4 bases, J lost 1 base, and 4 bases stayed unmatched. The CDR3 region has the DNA TGTGCCAGCAGTTCCGGGACAGGGATAACTAATGAAAAACTGTTTTTT. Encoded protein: CASSSGTGITNEKLFF.

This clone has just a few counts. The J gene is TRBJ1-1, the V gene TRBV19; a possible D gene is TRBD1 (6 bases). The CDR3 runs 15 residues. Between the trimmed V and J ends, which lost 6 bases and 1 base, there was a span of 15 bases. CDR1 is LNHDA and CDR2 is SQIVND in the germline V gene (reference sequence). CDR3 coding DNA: TGTGCCAGTAGGGATACGGGGGGGGCGAACACTGAAGCTTTCTTT. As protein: CASRDTGGANTEAFF.

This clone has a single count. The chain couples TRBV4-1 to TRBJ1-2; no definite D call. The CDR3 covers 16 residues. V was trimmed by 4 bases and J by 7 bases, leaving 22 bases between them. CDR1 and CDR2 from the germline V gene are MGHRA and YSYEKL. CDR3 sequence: CASSLIGGRGIGGYTF. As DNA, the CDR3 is TGCGCCAGCAGCCTAATAGGAGGGCGAGGTATTGGTGGCTACACCTTC.

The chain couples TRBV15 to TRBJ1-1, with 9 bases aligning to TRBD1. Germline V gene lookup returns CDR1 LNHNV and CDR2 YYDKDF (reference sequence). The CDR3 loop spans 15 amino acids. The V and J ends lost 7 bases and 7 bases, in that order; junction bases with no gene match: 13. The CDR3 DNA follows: TGTGCCACCAAAGGGGACAGGGAGTTTGAGAATGAAGCTTTCTTT. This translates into CATKGDREFENEAFF.

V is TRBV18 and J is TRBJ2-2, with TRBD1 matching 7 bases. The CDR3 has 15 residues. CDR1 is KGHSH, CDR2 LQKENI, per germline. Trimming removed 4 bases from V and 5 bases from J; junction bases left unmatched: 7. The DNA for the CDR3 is TGTGCCAGCTCACAGGGACAGTCGGGAACCGGGGAGCTGTTTTTT. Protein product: CASSQGQSGTGELFF. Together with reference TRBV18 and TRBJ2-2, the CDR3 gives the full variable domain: NAGVMQNPRHLVRRRGQEARLRCSPMKGHSHVYWYRQLPEEGLKFMVYLQKENIIDESGMPKERFSAEFPKEGPSILRIQQVVRGDSAAYFCASSQGQSGTGELFFGEGSRLTVL.

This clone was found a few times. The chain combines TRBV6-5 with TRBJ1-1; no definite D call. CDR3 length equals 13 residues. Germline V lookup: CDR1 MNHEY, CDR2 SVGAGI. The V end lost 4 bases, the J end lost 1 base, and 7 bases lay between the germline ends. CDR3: CASSLRANTEAFF. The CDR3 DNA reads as TGTGCCAGCAGTTTGAGGGCGAACACTGAAGCTTTCTTT.